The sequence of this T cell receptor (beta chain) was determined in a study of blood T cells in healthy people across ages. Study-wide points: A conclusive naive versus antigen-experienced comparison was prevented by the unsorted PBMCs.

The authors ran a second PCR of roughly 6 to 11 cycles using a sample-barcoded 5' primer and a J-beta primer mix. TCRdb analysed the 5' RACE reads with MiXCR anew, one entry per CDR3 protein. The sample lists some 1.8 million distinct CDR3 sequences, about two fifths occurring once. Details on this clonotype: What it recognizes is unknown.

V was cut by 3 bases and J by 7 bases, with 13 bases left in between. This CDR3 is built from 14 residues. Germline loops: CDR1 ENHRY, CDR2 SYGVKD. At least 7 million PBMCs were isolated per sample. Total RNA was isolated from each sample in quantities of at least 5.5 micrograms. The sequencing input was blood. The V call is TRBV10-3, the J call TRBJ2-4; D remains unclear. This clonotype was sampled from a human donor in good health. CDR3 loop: CAISDGRMENIQYF. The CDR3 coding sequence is TGTGCCATCAGTGACGGCAGAATGGAGAACATTCAGTACTTC.